The TCR beta chain described here comes from a study of blood T cell repertoires in COVID-19. Study-level background: Samples representing acute and convalescent COVID-19 were sourced from the United States, Italy and Spain. Nucleic acid was either cDNA or gDNA, and it came from T cells, B-cell-depleted T cells, or PBMCs.

V lost 5 bases and J lost 5; bases outside the gene matches: 8. The germline gives CDR1 LNHDA, CDR2 SQIVND (reference sequence). The CDR3 is 16 residues long. Methods used by the authors: Reference gene primer amplification gave nucleated cell count estimates. Profiled with immunoSEQ multiplex PCR; TCRdb holds only in-frame clones, not every one. V, J and clone size reflect that table, while D and trimming were determined from the DNA. The data contain over 70,000 clones, approximately 88% of them singletons. This clonotype originated in a woman aged 80 or older with acute or convalescent COVID-19. This chain connects TRBV19 to TRBJ2-2, with 10 bases matching TRBD2. Sequenced material: peripheral blood. In DNA, the CDR3 is TGTGCCAGTAGTCGTAGCGGGAGGTGGGAAACCGGGGAGCTGTTTTTT. This gives the protein CASSRSGRWETGELFF.